This TCR beta chain originates from a study of OX40 agonist ivuxolimab in advanced cancers. This clone was observed once. Only in-frame clones appear in the TCRdb table, and some are missing; sequencing was by immunoSEQ multiplex PCR. The profile shows under 70,000 clones, approximately 86% of them singletons. The CDR3 has 16 amino acids. Deletions cut 2 bases from V and 7 bases from J, with 17 bases between. Germline lookup yields CDR1 KGHSH and CDR2 LQKENI. The chain couples TRBV18 to TRBJ1-4, with D maybe TRBD1 (5 bases). The sample consisted of CD4+ or CD8+ T cells sorted from blood, taken in a trial of the OX40 agonist ivuxolimab. The clonotype comes from an adult with an advanced solid tumor such as melanoma, head and neck, liver or kidney cancer. The CDR3, as DNA: TGTGCCAGCTCACCAGATCAGGGCGGCATCGGTGAAAAACTGTTTTTT. This sequence encodes CASSPDQGGIGEKLFF.